The sequence of this T cell receptor beta chain was determined in a study of T-cell reconstitution after alpha-beta-depleted transplantation in children. Findings and limits, study-wide: Two months or so post-transplant, alpha-beta T cells reportedly derived from several hundred expanded graft clones.

Unique molecular identifiers were built into the TCRbeta library. TCRdb fed the PCR reads into MiXCR, producing one record per CDR3 protein. The sample includes about 210,000 distinct CDR3 sequences, roughly 18% of them seen just once. Trimming pared 0 bases from V and 0 bases from J, leaving 6 bases between. The length of the CDR3 is 14 residues. From germline, CDR1 is SGHAT and CDR2 FQNNGV. This clonotype showed up just a few times. Its specificity is not known. Sequencing used PBMCs, mostly from graft donor cells, obtained 360 days after TCRalphabeta/CD19-depleted stem cell transplant. The receptor was derived from a male patient between 2 and 9 years old who had a stem cell transplant for acute lymphoblastic leukemia, so the T cells may come from the graft donor. This chain uses TRBV11-2 with TRBJ2-7, with D tentatively TRBD2 (5 bases). The CDR3: CASSLDGSSYEQYF. In DNA form, the CDR3 reads TGTGCCAGCAGCTTAGATGGGAGCTCCTACGAGCAGTACTTC. The full variable domain, with the rest looked up from reference TRBV11-2 and TRBJ2-7, is EAGVAQSPRYKIIEKRQSVAFWCNPISGHATLYWYQQILGQGPKLLIQFQNNGVVDDSQLPKDRFSAERLKGVDSTLKIQPAKLEDSAVYLCASSLDGSSYEQYFGPGTRLTVT.